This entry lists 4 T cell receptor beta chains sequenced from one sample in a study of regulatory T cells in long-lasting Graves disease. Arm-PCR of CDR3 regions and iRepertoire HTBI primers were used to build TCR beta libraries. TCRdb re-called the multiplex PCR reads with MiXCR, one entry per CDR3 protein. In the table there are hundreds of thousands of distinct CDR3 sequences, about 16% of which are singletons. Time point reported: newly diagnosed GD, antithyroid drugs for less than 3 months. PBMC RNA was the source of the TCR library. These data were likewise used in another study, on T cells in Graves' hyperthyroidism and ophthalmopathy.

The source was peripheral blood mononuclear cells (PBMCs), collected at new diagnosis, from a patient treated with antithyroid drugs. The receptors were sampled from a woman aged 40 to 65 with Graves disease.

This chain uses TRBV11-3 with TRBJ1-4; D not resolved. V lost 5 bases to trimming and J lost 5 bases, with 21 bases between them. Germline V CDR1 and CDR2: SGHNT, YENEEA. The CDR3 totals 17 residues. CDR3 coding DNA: TGTGCCAGCAGCCATCCCCTTTCGGGGATGGGAAATGAAAAACTGTTTTTT. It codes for CASSHPLSGMGNEKLFF.

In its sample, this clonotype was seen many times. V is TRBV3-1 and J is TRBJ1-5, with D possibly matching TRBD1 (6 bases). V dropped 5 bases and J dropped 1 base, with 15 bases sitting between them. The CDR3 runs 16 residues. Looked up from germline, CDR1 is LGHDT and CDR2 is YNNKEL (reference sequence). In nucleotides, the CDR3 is TGTGCCAGCAGCAACGCCGGAGGACAGAGCAATCAGCCCCAGCATTTT. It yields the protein CASSNAGGQSNQPQHF.

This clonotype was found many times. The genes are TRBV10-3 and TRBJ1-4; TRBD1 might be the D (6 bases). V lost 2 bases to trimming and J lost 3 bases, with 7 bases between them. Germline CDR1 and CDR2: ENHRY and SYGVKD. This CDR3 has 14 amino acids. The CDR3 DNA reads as TGTGCCATCAGTGAGGGGGGGCCTAATGAAAAACTGTTTTTT. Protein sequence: CAISEGGPNEKLFF.

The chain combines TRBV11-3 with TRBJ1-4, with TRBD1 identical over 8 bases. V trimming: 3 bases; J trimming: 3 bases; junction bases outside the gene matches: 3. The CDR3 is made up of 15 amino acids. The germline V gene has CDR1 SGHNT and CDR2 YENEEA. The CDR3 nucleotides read TGTGCCAGCAGCTTCTCGACAGGGGCTAATGAAAAACTGTTTTTT. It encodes CASSFSTGANEKLFF.